Each of the 20 T cell receptor beta chains below was sequenced from the same sample in a study of blood T cell repertoires in COVID-19. Only in-frame clones appear in the TCRdb table, and some are missing; sequencing was by immunoSEQ multiplex PCR. Here the sample spans about 50,000 clones, 85% being singletons. Material: peripheral blood. Every receptor here comes from a woman aged 55-75 years with acute or convalescent COVID-19.

This clone appeared once. The rearrangement joins TRBV27 to TRBJ2-2; 10 bases line up with TRBD1. The J segment lost 5 bases and the V segment lost 6 bases, leaving 9 bases of the junction unmatched. The CDR3 is 16 residues long. Germline CDR1 MNHEY, CDR2 SMNVEV (reference sequence). CDR3 residues: CASRYMGTGVTGELFF. CDR3 DNA sequence: TGTGCCAGCAGATATATGGGGACAGGGGTTACCGGGGAGCTGTTTTTT.

The chain is built from TRBV2 and TRBJ2-5; 9 bases match TRBD2. This CDR3 comprises 15 residues. The V gene's germline CDR1 is SNHLY and CDR2 FYNNEI. Trimming removed 4 bases from V and 2 bases from J; junction bases left unmatched: 5. The DNA for the CDR3 is TGTGCCAGCAGTGCCGAACTAGCGGGTCAAGAGACCCAGTACTTC. This translates into CASSAELAGQETQYF.

The gene calls are TRBV4-1 and TRBJ2-3, with D possibly matching TRBD1 (5 bases). The CDR3 sequence is 14 residues long. CDR1 is MGHRA, CDR2 YSYEKL, per germline. V was trimmed by 3 bases and J by 5 bases, leaving 12 bases between them. CDR3 amino acids: CASSHLGLRDTQYF. CDR3 bases: TGCGCCAGCAGCCATTTGGGGCTGAGAGATACGCAGTATTTT.

This clone was seen a few times. This rearrangement joins TRBV23-1 to TRBJ1-2, with D perhaps TRBD1 (5 bases). TRBV23-1 is sorted into the ORF group, with uncertain function. The CDR3 is 18 residues long. The V end was cut by 4 bases, the J end by 7 bases, with 28 bases between. Here the CDR3 DNA reads TGCGCCAGCAGTCCCCTCCCTGTCAGGGAAGTCTATCCTTGTGGCTACACCTTC. As protein: CASSPLPVREVYPCGYTF.

This rearrangement joins TRBV20-1 to TRBJ1-4; unclear D gene. The CDR3 extends over 10 amino acids. Trimming removed 3 bases at V and 8 bases at J, with 4 bases between. Germline CDR1 DFQATT, CDR2 SNEGSKA (reference sequence). The CDR3 here is CSASQEKLFF. The CDR3 bases are TGCAGTGCTAGTCAAGAAAAACTGTTTTTT.

This sequence joins TRBV19 and TRBJ2-6, with D possibly TRBD1 on 6 matching bases. V dropped 3 bases and J dropped 1 base, with 10 bases sitting between them. CDR1 is LNHDA, CDR2 SQIVND, per germline (reference sequence). CDR3 length: 16 amino acids. The CDR3 DNA reads as TGTGCCAGTAGTATTCAAACAGGGTCTGGGGCCAACGTCCTGACTTTC. It specifies CASSIQTGSGANVLTF.

V gene TRBV4-1 combines with J gene TRBJ1-4; no reliable D call. The CDR3 sequence is 15 residues long. Trimming took off 5 bases at V and 0 bases at J, with 10 bases between the two ends. Germline V gene sequence: CDR1 MGHRA, CDR2 YSYEKL. CDR3 protein: CASSYPGTTNEKLFF. The CDR3 DNA reads TGCGCCAGCAGCTACCCGGGGACAACTAATGAAAAACTGTTTTTT.

The chain's CDR3 is CASSISDRPSSQPQHF. In nucleotides, the CDR3 is TGTGCCAGTAGTATCTCCGACAGGCCCTCCTCTCAGCCCCAGCATTTT. The rearrangement uses TRBV19 and TRBJ1-5; D might be TRBD1 (6 bases). The CDR3 sequence is 16 residues long. The V end lost 3 bases, the J end lost 6 bases, and 18 bases lay between the germline ends. Germline lookup yields CDR1 LNHDA and CDR2 SQIVND (reference sequence).

The chain joins TRBV6-5 to TRBJ2-1; D is undetermined. V lost 6 bases and J lost 6, with 12 bases in between. The CDR3 covers 13 residues. Germline V gene sequence: CDR1 MNHEY, CDR2 SVGAGI. The CDR3 reads CASRSFSGNEQFF. CDR3 DNA: TGTGCCAGCAGGTCCTTCAGTGGCAATGAGCAGTTCTTC.

The rearrangement uses TRBV28 and TRBJ2-4; 9 nucleotides agree with TRBD2. CDR1 and CDR2 from the germline V gene are MDHEN and SYDVKM. The V and J ends lost 5 bases and 0 bases, in that order; junction bases with no gene match: 14. The CDR3 consists of 19 residues. Here the CDR3 DNA reads TGTGCCAGCAGTCCGCCCGGAGGACTAGCGTTGATAGCCAAAAACATTCAGTACTTC. It specifies CASSPPGGLALIAKNIQYF.

V is TRBV10-3 and J is TRBJ1-1; 7 bases match TRBD1. The trim removed 0 bases at V and 5 bases at J, leaving 12 bases unmatched. Germline lookup yields CDR1 ENHRY and CDR2 SYGVKD. The length of the CDR3 is 17 residues. For the CDR3, the DNA is TGTGCCATCAGTGAGTCGCTACCGGGACAGCCGGGGACTGAAGCTTTCTTT. Translated, it gives CAISESLPGQPGTEAFF.

The chain joins TRBV18 to TRBJ1-5, with D perhaps matching TRBD1 (6 bases). V dropped 3 bases and J dropped 7 bases, with 13 bases sitting between them. This CDR3 region has 14 residues. CDR1 is KGHSH, CDR2 LQKENI, per germline. This chain's CDR3 is CASSPAQGPQPQHF. The DNA for the CDR3 is TGTGCCAGCTCACCTGCCCAGGGGCCGCAGCCCCAGCATTTT.

The rearrangement uses TRBV7-2 and TRBJ2-5, with unresolved D. With 1 base removed from V and 6 bases from J, the gap between germline ends came to 12 bases. This CDR3 comprises 14 residues. Germline assignment: CDR1 SGHTA and CDR2 FQGNSA. CDR3 loop: CASSLGLRTQTQYF. The CDR3, as DNA: TGTGCCAGCAGCTTAGGTTTGCGTACGCAGACCCAGTACTTC.

V is TRBV7-3 and J is TRBJ2-2, with 7 bases that match TRBD2. Germline V gives CDR1 SGHTA, CDR2 FQGTGA. V was clipped by 1 base and J by 3 bases; unmatched bases: 5. CDR3 size: 16 residues. The CDR3 nucleotides are TGTGCCAGCAGCTTAAATGGCGGGGGAGACACCGGGGAGCTGTTTTTT. Translated, it gives CASSLNGGGDTGELFF.

This clone appeared once. The chain combines TRBV5-5 with TRBJ2-2, with TRBD2 matching 8 bases. The V segment lost 0 bases and the J segment 0 bases; nucleotides outside the gene matches: 7. The germline CDR1 and CDR2 sequences are SGHKS and YYEKEE (reference sequence). The CDR3 is 18 amino acids. CDR3 amino acids: CASSLDSGAYANTGELFF. DNA for the CDR3: TGTGCCAGCAGCTTGGATAGCGGGGCATACGCGAACACCGGGGAGCTGTTTTTT.

V usage is TRBV10-3 and J usage is TRBJ1-2, with D uncertain. V was shortened by 0 bases and J by 3 bases, with 5 bases between the two germline ends. Germline V gene data show CDR1 as ENHRY and CDR2 as SYGVKD. This CDR3 contains 13 residues. The CDR3 reads CAISESRDYGYTF. CDR3 DNA: TGTGCCATCAGTGAGTCGAGGGACTATGGCTACACCTTC.

The chain recombines TRBV5-5 with TRBJ1-4; D not resolved. With 2 bases removed from V and 5 bases from J, the gap between germline ends came to 10 bases. Germline V gene lookup returns CDR1 SGHKS and CDR2 YYEKEE (reference sequence). This CDR3 is built from 14 residues. The CDR3, as DNA: TGTGCCAGCAGCTTCGGTCGATCAAATGAAAAACTGTTTTTT. Its protein product is CASSFGRSNEKLFF.

V usage is TRBV5-1 and J usage is TRBJ2-2, with TRBD1 matching over 9 bases. The CDR3 extends over 15 amino acids. Germline values: CDR1 SGHRS, CDR2 YFSETQ. V dropped 4 bases and J dropped 4; count of bases not matched to a gene: 5. CDR3 sequence: CASSPDRGGTGELFF. CDR3 DNA: TGCGCCAGCAGCCCGGACAGGGGAGGCACCGGGGAGCTGTTTTTT.

This chain connects TRBV9 to TRBJ2-1, with 13 bases identical to TRBD2. Per the germline V gene, CDR1 is SGDLS and CDR2 is YYNGEE. Trimming took 7 bases from V and 11 from J; bases not matched to a gene: 9. CDR3 length: 14 amino acids. The CDR3 nucleotides read TGTGCCAGCGGCCAGACTAGCGGGGGGTCTAAGCAGTTCTTC. Encoded protein: CASGQTSGGSKQFF.

In this sample, this clone turned up a few times. The chain links TRBV5-4 to TRBJ1-5; 8 nucleotides line up with TRBD1. V shed 4 bases and J 3 bases; nucleotides not matched to a gene: 6. Germline assignment: CDR1 SGHNT and CDR2 YYREEE (reference sequence). This CDR3 comprises 15 residues. The CDR3 DNA follows: TGTGCCAGCAGCCTAGACAGGGGAAACAATCAGCCCCAGCATTTT. It encodes CASSLDRGNNQPQHF. The full variable domain, with the rest looked up from reference TRBV5-4 and TRBJ1-5, is ETGVTQSPTHLIKTRGQQVTLRCSSQSGHNTVSWYQQALGQGPQFIFQYYREEENGRGNFPPRFSGLQFPNYSSELNVNALELDDSALYLCASSLDRGNNQPQHFGDGTRLSIL.